This record looks at one TCR beta chain sequence and its context. No antigen is known for it. The sample holds no much larger clone one base away, and base qualities are not on file. These data originate in a study of cytomegalovirus exposure and HLA in healthy donors (dated by TCRdb to 2016 to 2017). Regarding the complete study: According to an earlier analysis of a few hundred of the donors, some 180 million T cells yielded 120 million or so unique TCR beta sequences and about 300 Gb of sequence data. Because of strong linkage in the cohort, roughly 5 DR-DQ haplotypes were treated as single units for association and clustering. About 280 gigabases of sequencing data and around 80 million unique TCR sequences made up an early release that covered 640 HLA-typed donors. In the later analysis, no new phenotypic data were used to find candidate immune exposures; instead, reliance was placed on TCR beta sequences and their occurrence across donors. Across some 400 genotyped donors of the cohort, an average of approximately 240,000 unique TCR beta nucleotide sequences per donor were sequenced, and 15% to 20% of those sequences were non-productive. Of the roughly 400 genotyped donors, approximately 83% fell in the genetic ancestry cluster associated with self-reported Caucasian donors. Every repertoire in the discovery cohort had been generated on one and the same sequencing platform. Alongside the repertoire data, information on donor age, sex, ethnicity and CMV serostatus was compiled. In addition to the first cohort of around 670 subjects, a separate validation cohort of approximately 110 different subjects was used. HLA typing included class I and class II loci at four-digit resolution. In a later genetic analysis, genome-wide SNP genotypes for about 55% of the roughly 670 donors were used, and that subset was treated as a discovery cohort. Typing coverage varied by locus: roughly 620-640 donors for A, B, C, DRB1 and DQB1; some 520 for DQA1; more than 600 for DPA1; more than 450 for DPB1. High-throughput TCR immunosequencing, statistical association of individual TCRs with disease status, and machine learning were combined to predict cytomegalovirus infection status. An earlier analysis of about 600 of the donors used high-throughput TCR beta sequencing to judge whether each TCR beta V gene segment behaved as functional or pseudogenic. To study patterns of TCR occurrence, a later analysis re-analyzed previously published TCR beta repertoires from several hundred donors and added high-resolution HLA genotyping. The study aimed to test whether signatures of past pathogen exposure could be identified by cataloging public T cell receptors. Using immunosequencing, the study profiled T cell repertoires from about 610 subjects and related those repertoires to cytomegalovirus serostatus. On the study overall, not on this receptor specifically: This cohort had only TCR beta chains sequenced, and the lack of alpha or paired-chain data limited which features could be detected. In a later analysis, several top co-occurrence clusters were reported to appear linked to parvovirus B19, influenza, CMV and Epstein-Barr virus. The 87-base-pair reads could not distinguish some IMGT-functional V segments, including TRBV6-2 and TRBV6-3, so those segments were excluded. Presence/absence analyses assumed roughly uniform sequencing depth across donors, an assumption that may not hold. In a later genetic analysis, fewer N-insertions in productive TCRs were reported among donors in an Asian-associated ancestry cluster than the approximately 630-donor mean. In a later analysis, TCR association rates were found to vary across HLA loci, with the most associated TCRs seen for DRB1 alleles and the fewest for HLA-C alleles. It was suggested by the authors that the approach could potentially be generalized to other disease states and immunological phenotypes. Because counts were too low, about 15 rarely observed V segments, including chromosome 9 orphons, were left out of the earlier analysis of about 620 of the donors. While some public TCRs were present in many individuals, most TCR sequences turned up only very rarely across donors. In a later analysis, HLA-associated TCR beta chains showed more clonal expansion and lower generation probabilities than non-associated chains that were equally common. The study gave a list of about 170 TCR beta chains associated with cytomegalovirus. For the cohort, immune exposure information was limited to CMV serostatus. In a later analysis, most CMV-associated TCR beta chains were found to appear HLA-restricted, with HLA associations seemingly driven largely by CMV exposure. An association between a missense DCLRE1C variant and V-gene and J-gene trimming of TCR beta chains was found in a later genetic analysis and replicated in an independent cohort. Linkage disequilibrium might explain the correlated functional status among segregating V segments, but an unknown experimental factor could not be ruled out. A further reported finding was that TCR beta sequences accurately predicted the HLA-A and HLA-B alleles for most subjects in the first cohort. Because HLA typing was unavailable for some donors at each locus, only the typed subset was used in association tests. An earlier analysis of 587 of the donors showed that most TCR beta V segments appeared in productive rearrangements either about 87% or about 30% of the time, which broadly matched IMGT annotations. A few of the identified cytomegalovirus-associated TCR beta chains were confirmed in vitro to be specific for cytomegalovirus antigens. Specific HLA alleles were associated with 15,000 to 20,000 TCR beta sequences at a false discovery rate of 0.05 in a later analysis. A cluster of highly shared sequence variants was judged likely to represent a technical artifact of the sequencing pipeline. The classifier was reported to diagnose cytomegalovirus status with high specificity and sensitivity in both the original and validation cohorts. Strong co-occurrence of HLA alleles, especially DR and DQ, made assigning TCR associations to individual alleles difficult.

The cohort consisted of 600 to 700 healthy bone marrow donors. Cohort members were all nominally healthy when sampled, although unrecorded immune exposures were likely present. The donor tested CMV seropositive, placing the donor among the 290 or so seropositive members of the cohort. A peripheral blood sample was collected from each donor, and TCR beta sequencing was performed on peripheral blood mononuclear cells. Genomic DNA extraction from the blood cell samples was performed with the Qiagen DNeasy Blood Extraction Kit. The CDR3, from cysteine to phenylalanine, totals 12 residues. The DNA shown is the 36-base CDR3, in frame from base 1. The CDR1 and CDR2 encoded by the germline V gene are MGHDK and SYGVNS. Trimming removed 6 bases from V and 9 bases from J, leaving 12 bases between the germline ends. Receptor libraries were prepared by the immunoSEQ multiplex PCR assay. For the multiplex PCR, a mixture combining 60 forward primers for TCR Vbeta segments and 13 reverse primers for TCR Jbeta segments was used. The CDR3 region of rearranged TCR beta genes was amplified from genomic DNA with a multiplex PCR assay. The amplified TCR beta libraries were sequenced on the Illumina HiSeq System as 87-base-pair reads. The original methods were these. In a later analysis, tens of millions of unique TCR beta chains were counted across the roughly 670 repertoires, and roughly 11 million of these chains were shared by at least two donors. To remove PCR and sequencing errors, raw reads were error-corrected and collapsed into unique sequences using a nearest-neighbor algorithm that merged closely related sequences. To assign V, D and J gene segments, CDR3 sequences were aligned to IMGT reference sequences. For a sequence to be retained, a match of at least six nucleotides was required to both a V gene segment and a J gene segment. Rearrangements were called productive when the CDR3 lacked stop codons and stayed in frame with V and J; all others were non-productive. CDR3 was defined by IMGT convention, running from the second conserved V-encoded cysteine to the conserved J-encoded phenylalanine. The earlier analysis of 587 of the donors excluded sequences that lacked an unambiguous match to a single V gene segment. In an earlier analysis of approximately 560 of the donors, a V segment was called functional when productive rearrangements were above 56.7%, and segregating when the standard deviation between donors exceeded 5%. A statistical classification framework was built for diagnosing cytomegalovirus status from the catalog of TCR beta chain sequences. In a later analysis, TCR nucleotide sequences were compared against IMGT/GENE-DB human TR gene sequences so that V and J genes could be assigned. In a later analysis, CDR3 sequences and most-parsimonious VDJ recombination scenarios were assigned using the TCRdist pipeline. In a later analysis, each TCR beta chain was defined by its CDR3 amino acid sequence together with its V-gene family, and reads lacking a unique V-gene family were excluded. To address suspected cross-contamination and a sequencing artifact, a later analysis removed over 500 highly shared, low-generation-probability nucleotide sequences. In a later analysis, a clonal expansion index was calculated for each public chain from normalized within-repertoire ranks of inferred template counts. A later analysis computed generation probabilities with a VDJ recombination model fitted to out-of-frame rearrangements, and checked the results against IGoR. In a later analysis, TCR-TCR, TCR-HLA and TCR-CMV co-occurrence was scored with hypergeometric tests, and a repertoire-size bias correction was applied to TCR pairs. In a later analysis, false discovery rates were estimated by permuting HLA or CMV assignments 20 times. In a later analysis, co-occurring TCRs were grouped using DBSCAN, with TCRdist sequence similarity added in when clustering inside HLA-allele-positive subsets. Co-occurrence clustering excluded repertoires with fewer than 30,000 or more than 120,000 public chains, plus five with anomalous nucleotide sharing. TCRdb retrieved this table from immuneACCESS and kept in-frame rearrangements only. Not all clones are present; in checked studies, unresolved V genes account for under half, and no reason is known for the remainder. That table furnishes V, J and clone size, whereas the DNA furnished D and trimming. The sample table lists more than 85,000 clones, around 76% of them with a count of one. The ten largest clones add up to 8.2% of the sample.

The receptor chain draws on TRBV25-1 and TRBJ2-1; a weak D assignment points to TRBD1 (5 bases agree). The sample was PBMCs. This receptor was identified in a man in his forties or fifties in good health and CMV-seropositive. The encoded CDR3 is CASSLTEVEQFF. In nucleotides, the sequence is TGTGCCAGCAGCTTGACAGAAGTTGAGCAGTTCTTC.